The 16 T cell receptor beta chains reported below all come from one sample, sequenced in a study of blood T cell repertoires in COVID-19. Data came from immunoSEQ multiplex PCR; TCRdb stores just in-frame clones and leaves some out. The sample consists of hundreds of thousands of clones, 85% to 90% of them appearing once. Input material: peripheral blood. The receptors stem from a woman in her fifties or sixties with COVID-19, enrolled during active disease.

V gene TRBV24-1 combines with J gene TRBJ2-1; 7 bases map to TRBD2. The CDR3 length is 15 residues. CDR1 is KGHDR, CDR2 SFDVKD, per germline. The ends lost 3 bases at V and 6 bases at J; junction bases unmatched: 7. CDR3 nucleotides: TGTGCCACCAGTGATGCCCGACTAGCTGCCAATGAGCAGTTCTTC. Protein product: CATSDARLAANEQFF.

This chain uses TRBV21-1 with TRBJ2-1; whether TRBD2, the table's D call, matches the DNA was not checked. TRBV21-1 is deemed a pseudogene. There are 15 residues in the CDR3. CDR3 amino acids: CASTARGGLSNEQFF. The CDR3 DNA sequence: TGTGCCAGCACCGCACGGGGGGGGCTCTCCAATGAGCAGTTCTTC.

The rearrangement links TRBV28 to TRBJ1-2, with D maybe TRBD1 (6 bases). Looked up from germline, CDR1 is MDHEN and CDR2 is SYDVKM. Trimming shortened V by 6 bases and J by 3 bases, and 11 bases separated the two germline ends. The CDR3 length is 13 residues. CDR3 DNA sequence: TGTGCCAGCAGCCACCGACAGGACTATGGCTACACCTTC. Its protein product is CASSHRQDYGYTF.

V usage is TRBV6-5 and J usage is TRBJ2-2, with TRBD2 as a possible D gene (6 bases). V shed 6 bases and J shed 5 bases, with 10 bases lying between them. This CDR3 comprises 13 residues. Per the germline V gene, CDR1 is MNHEY and CDR2 is SVGAGI. The CDR3 reads CASRKLATGELFF. The CDR3 region has the DNA TGTGCCAGCAGAAAACTAGCAACCGGGGAGCTGTTTTTT.

This chain connects TRBV9 to TRBJ2-1, with 10 bases aligning to TRBD2. The CDR3 spans 16 residues. V gave up 4 bases and J gave up 9 bases; unmatched junction bases: 13. The V gene's germline CDR1 is SGDLS and CDR2 YYNGEE. The DNA for the CDR3 is TGTGCCAGCAGCTACGGACTAGCGGTTTTCGGTACTGAGCAGTTCTTC. The encoded protein is CASSYGLAVFGTEQFF.

This chain links TRBV3-1 (or the pseudogene TRBV3-2) with TRBJ2-1, with 10 bases matching TRBD2. CDR3 size: 18 residues. The V and J ends lost 4 bases and 7 bases, in that order; junction bases with no gene match: 16. Germline V gene sequence: CDR1 LGHDT, CDR2 YNNKEL (reference sequence). CDR3 sequence reads: CASSPIRRASGSGNEQFF. CDR3 bases: TGTGCCAGCAGCCCCATCAGGAGGGCTAGCGGGAGCGGGAATGAGCAGTTCTTC.

This chain connects TRBV9 to TRBJ2-7; 8 bases agree with TRBD1. This CDR3 is 15 amino acids long. Germline loops: CDR1 SGDLS, CDR2 YYNGEE. With V trimmed by 4 bases and J by 4 bases, 10 bases remained unmatched. The CDR3 loop reads CASSPTGGGSYEQYF. The CDR3 nucleotides read TGTGCCAGCAGCCCCACAGGGGGAGGATCTTACGAGCAGTACTTC. Complete variable domain (other parts from reference TRBV9 and TRBJ2-7): DSGVTQTPKHLITATGQRVTLRCSPRSGDLSVYWYQQSLDQGLQFLIQYYNGEERAKGNILERFSAQQFPDLHSELNLSSLELGDSALYFCASSPTGGGSYEQYFGPGTRLTVT.

The rearrangement joins TRBV7-9 to TRBJ1-3, with D possibly matching TRBD1 (5 bases). The germline V and J ends were trimmed by 2 bases and 0 bases, with 20 bases remaining between them. Germline V gene lookup returns CDR1 SEHNR and CDR2 FQNEAQ (reference sequence). The CDR3 spans 19 residues. Here the CDR3 DNA reads TGTGCCAGCAGCTTACGGTTAGGGGCCACAGGAGTCTCTGGAAACACCATATATTTT. Its protein product is CASSLRLGATGVSGNTIYF.

This clone was found once. The chain joins TRBV18 to TRBJ2-3, with 12 bases lining up with TRBD2. The CDR3 is 16 amino acids. CDR1 and CDR2 (germline): KGHSH, LQKENI. The J segment lost 4 bases and the V segment lost 0 bases, leaving 2 bases of the junction unmatched. The CDR3 reads CASSPPGLAGPDTQYF. In DNA, the CDR3 is TGTGCCAGCTCACCACCGGGACTAGCGGGCCCAGATACGCAGTATTTT.

This chain uses TRBV28 with TRBJ1-2, with D tentatively TRBD1 (5 bases). Trimming took 6 bases from V and 4 from J, leaving 18 bases between them. The CDR3 totals 15 residues. Germline assignment: CDR1 MDHEN and CDR2 SYDVKM. The CDR3, as DNA: TGTGCCAGCAGCCGAATCCGGAGGGGAGGCTATGGCTACACCTTC. Protein: CASSRIRRGGYGYTF.

CDR3 protein: CASSPQYQETQYF. CDR3 sequence (DNA): TGTGCCAGCAGTCCGCAGTACCAAGAGACCCAGTACTTC. The V and J genes are TRBV28 and TRBJ2-5; D remains ambiguous. V lost 5 bases, J lost 0 bases, and 7 bases lay in between. Per the germline V gene, CDR1 is MDHEN and CDR2 is SYDVKM. CDR3 length: 13 amino acids.

V gene TRBV11-2 combines with J gene TRBJ2-1; 9 bases line up with TRBD2. Per germline, CDR1 SGHAT and CDR2 FQNNGV. V shed 5 bases and J 3 bases; nucleotides not matched to a gene: 11. CDR3 length equals 17 residues. The CDR3 nucleotides are TGTGCCAGCAGCCGCCGACTAGCGGCGGTCTTCTACAATGAGCAGTTCTTC. It yields the protein CASSRRLAAVFYNEQFF.

This rearrangement joins TRBV3-1 (or the pseudogene TRBV3-2) to TRBJ1-6; D is possibly TRBD1 (6 bases). The CDR3 covers 14 residues. CDR1 and CDR2 from the germline V gene are LGHDT and YNNKEL (reference sequence). The ends were cut back, 0 bases at V and 10 bases at J, with 10 bases in the middle. CDR3 DNA: TGTGCCAGCAGCCAAGATTTTGGGGGCTCACCCCTCCACTTT. Its translation: CASSQDFGGSPLHF.

V is TRBV7-6 and J is TRBJ2-1; D not resolved. Germline CDR1 is SGHVS and CDR2 is FNYEAQ. Trimming removed 3 bases from V and 5 bases from J, with 5 bases in between. The length of the CDR3 is 12 residues. As DNA, the CDR3 is TGTGCCAGCAGCTTTCAGAACAATGAGCAGTTCTTC. It codes for CASSFQNNEQFF.

This chain links TRBV7-8 with TRBJ2-2; 9 nucleotides line up with TRBD2. J was trimmed by 5 bases and V by 3 bases; bases with no gene match: 4. CDR3 length: 15 residues. Germline V gene sequence: CDR1 SGHVS, CDR2 FQNEAQ. CDR3 amino acids: CASSFSGRYTGELFF. CDR3 in DNA: TGTGCCAGCAGCTTTAGCGGGAGATATACCGGGGAGCTGTTTTTT.

The V and J genes are TRBV28 and TRBJ2-1; 12 nucleotides agree with TRBD2. The CDR3 contains 15 residues. The V gene end was trimmed by 5 bases and the J gene end by 7 bases; junction bases not matched to a gene: 6. In germline, CDR1 is MDHEN, CDR2 SYDVKM. The CDR3 spells CASSLLAGGLNEQFF. The CDR3 DNA reads TGTGCCAGCAGTCTACTAGCGGGAGGTTTAAATGAGCAGTTCTTC.